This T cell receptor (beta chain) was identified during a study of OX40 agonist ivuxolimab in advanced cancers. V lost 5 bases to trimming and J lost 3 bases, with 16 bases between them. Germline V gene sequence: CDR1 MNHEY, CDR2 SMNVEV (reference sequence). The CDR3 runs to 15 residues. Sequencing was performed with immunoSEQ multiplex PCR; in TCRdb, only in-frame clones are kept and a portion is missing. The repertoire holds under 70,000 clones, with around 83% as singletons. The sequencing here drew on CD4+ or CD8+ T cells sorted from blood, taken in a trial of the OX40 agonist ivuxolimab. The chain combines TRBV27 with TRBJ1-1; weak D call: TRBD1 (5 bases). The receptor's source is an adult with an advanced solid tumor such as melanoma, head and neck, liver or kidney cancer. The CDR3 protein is CASSPYRPPDTEAFF. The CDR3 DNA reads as TGTGCCAGCAGTCCGTACAGGCCGCCGGACACTGAAGCTTTCTTT.